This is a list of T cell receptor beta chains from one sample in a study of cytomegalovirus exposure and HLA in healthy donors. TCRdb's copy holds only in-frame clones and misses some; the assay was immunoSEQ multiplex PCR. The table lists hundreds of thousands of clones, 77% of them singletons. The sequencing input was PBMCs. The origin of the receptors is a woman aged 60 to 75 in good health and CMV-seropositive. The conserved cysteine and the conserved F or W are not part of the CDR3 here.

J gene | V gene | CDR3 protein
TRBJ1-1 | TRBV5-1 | ASSITGGNTEAF
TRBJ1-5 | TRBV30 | AWSEQSSQPQH
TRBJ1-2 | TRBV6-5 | ASSYQIGANYGYT
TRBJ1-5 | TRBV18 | ASSPRQGGSGQPQH
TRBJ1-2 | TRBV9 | ASSVGTVYGYT
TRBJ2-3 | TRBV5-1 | ASSSTSTDTQY
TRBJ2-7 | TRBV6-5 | ASSYLPGVSYEQY
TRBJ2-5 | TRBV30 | AWSVLAGYQETQY
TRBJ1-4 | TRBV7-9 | ASSVRQSTNEKLF
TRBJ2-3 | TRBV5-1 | ASSFSLAGPGVSYTQY
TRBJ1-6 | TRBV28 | ATRTGNSPLH
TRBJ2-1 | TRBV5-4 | ASSFTGTDEQF
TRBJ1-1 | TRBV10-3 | AISESNPGSNTEAF
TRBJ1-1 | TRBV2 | ASSYSGTGFHTEAF
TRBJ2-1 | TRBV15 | ATSRKGRGSVGNEQF
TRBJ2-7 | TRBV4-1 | ASSQDPSGGFYEQY
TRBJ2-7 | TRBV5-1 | ASSFQAGGFPEQY
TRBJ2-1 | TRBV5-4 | ASSEPRGLANEQF
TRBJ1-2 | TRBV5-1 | ASSLWEGSRGYT
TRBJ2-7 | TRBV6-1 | ATWAGNYEQY
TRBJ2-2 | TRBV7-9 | ASSPGQNTGELF
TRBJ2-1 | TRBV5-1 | ASSLGDRYNEQF
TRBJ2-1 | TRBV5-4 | ASSARLEGGGEQF
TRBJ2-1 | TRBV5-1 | ASSLALAGNNEQF
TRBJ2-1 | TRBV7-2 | ASSLDVSGEHNEQF
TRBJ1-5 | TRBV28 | ASTVSNQPQH
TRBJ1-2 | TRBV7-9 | ASSLVTGLGYT
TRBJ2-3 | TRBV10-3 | AIQGRTDTQY
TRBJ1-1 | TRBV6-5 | ASSYSRLLEAF
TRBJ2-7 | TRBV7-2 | ASSLALIFSGQGADEQY
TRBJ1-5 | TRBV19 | ASSMGTHNQPQH
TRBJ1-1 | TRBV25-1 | ASSHLDRGTEAF
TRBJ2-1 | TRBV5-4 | ASSSGEVDEQF
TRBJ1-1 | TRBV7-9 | ASSFRSDTEAF
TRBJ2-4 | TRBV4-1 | ASSPHGTGVNIQY
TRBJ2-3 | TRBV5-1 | ASSSDSSVTDTQY
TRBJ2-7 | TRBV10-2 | ASNYWGQGNYEQY
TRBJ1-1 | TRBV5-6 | ASSSGPNPGAF
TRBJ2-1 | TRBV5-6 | ASSPGLAGGGREQF
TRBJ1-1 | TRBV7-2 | ASSLNRGITEAF
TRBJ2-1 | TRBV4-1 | ASSQATGGNEQF
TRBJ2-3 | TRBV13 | ASSPTGFTDTQY
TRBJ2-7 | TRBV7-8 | ASSYRDRGLGGGYEQY
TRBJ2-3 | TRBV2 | ASGGLAGRTDTQY
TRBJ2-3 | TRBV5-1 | ASSIGWTSTDTQY
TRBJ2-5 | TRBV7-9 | ASSPRTGYEGQETQY
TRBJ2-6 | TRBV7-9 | ASSTGTAGANVLT
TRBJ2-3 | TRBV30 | AWRAAGGTDTQY
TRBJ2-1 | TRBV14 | ASRRRSGPYNEQF
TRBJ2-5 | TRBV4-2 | ASSQVSNRGMETQY
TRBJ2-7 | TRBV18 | ASSPQGDLSYEQY
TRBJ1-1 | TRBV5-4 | ASSLGVGRGNTEAF
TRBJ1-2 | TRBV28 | ASNQGSYGYT
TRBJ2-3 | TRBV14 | ASSQQLGIGDTQY
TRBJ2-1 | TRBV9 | ASSVGSGDEQF
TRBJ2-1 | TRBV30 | ASAGGLVNNEQF
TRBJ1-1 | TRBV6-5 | ASSYSYKINTEAF
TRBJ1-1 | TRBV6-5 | ASSYSGQGTEAF